The 3 T cell receptor beta chains below all came from one sample that was sequenced in a study of cytotoxic CD8 clonotypes in ibrutinib-treated CLL. Measured with immunoSEQ multiplex PCR; TCRdb has only the in-frame clones, and not every one. There are approximately 340,000 clones in the sample; 67% occur only once, and about 5.9% lies in the top ten. The sequenced sample was PBMCs, obtained after 36 months of ibrutinib treatment. The receptors were sampled from a human donor with chronic lymphocytic leukemia.

V usage is TRBV9 and J usage is TRBJ2-5, with TRBD1 matching over 9 bases. Germline CDR1 reads SGDLS; CDR2 reads YYNGEE. The CDR3 runs 15 residues. V dropped 3 bases and J dropped 4; count of bases not matched to a gene: 7. CDR3 residues: CASSDRQGVAETQYF. As DNA, the CDR3 is TGTGCCAGCAGCGACCGACAGGGGGTGGCAGAGACCCAGTACTTC.

V gene TRBV4-1 combines with J gene TRBJ1-6, with D hard to call. The CDR3 sequence is 16 residues long. The germline gives CDR1 MGHRA, CDR2 YSYEKL. V was trimmed by 3 bases and J by 6 bases, leaving 15 bases between them. The CDR3 is CASSHPPPGLNSPLHF. The CDR3 nucleotides are TGCGCCAGCAGCCATCCCCCACCGGGCCTTAATTCACCCCTCCACTTT.

The rearrangement joins TRBV19 to TRBJ1-5; weak D call: TRBD1 (5 bases). The CDR3 consists of 15 residues. V shed 5 bases and J shed 3 bases, with 14 bases lying between them. Germline lookup yields CDR1 LNHDA and CDR2 SQIVND (reference sequence). For the CDR3, the DNA is TGTGCCAGTAGTCCCTACTCGACAGCCAATCAGCCCCAGCATTTT. This codes for CASSPYSTANQPQHF. Drawing the rest from reference TRBV19 and TRBJ1-5, the complete variable domain is DGGITQSPKYLFRKEGQNVTLSCEQNLNHDAMYWYRQDPGQGLRLIYYSQIVNDFQKGDIAEGYSVSREKKESFPLTVTSAQKNPTAFYLCASSPYSTANQPQHFGDGTRLSIL.